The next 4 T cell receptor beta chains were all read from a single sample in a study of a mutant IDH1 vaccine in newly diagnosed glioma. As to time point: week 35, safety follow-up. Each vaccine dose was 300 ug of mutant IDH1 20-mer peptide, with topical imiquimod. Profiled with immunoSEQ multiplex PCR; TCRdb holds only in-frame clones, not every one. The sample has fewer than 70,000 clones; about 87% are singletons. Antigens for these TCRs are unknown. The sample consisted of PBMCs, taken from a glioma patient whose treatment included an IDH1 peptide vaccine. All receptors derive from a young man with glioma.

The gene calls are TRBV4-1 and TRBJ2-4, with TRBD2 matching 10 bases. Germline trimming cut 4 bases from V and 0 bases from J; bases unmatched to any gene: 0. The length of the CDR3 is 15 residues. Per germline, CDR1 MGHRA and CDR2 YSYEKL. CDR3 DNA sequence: TGCGCCAGCAGCCGGACTAGCGGAGCCAAAAACATTCAGTACTTC. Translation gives CASSRTSGAKNIQYF.

The CDR3 DNA is TGTGCCAGCAGCTTAGGCGGAGGGCATTCACCCCTCCACTTT. It translates to CASSLGGGHSPLHF. This chain joins TRBV7-9 and TRBJ1-6; no reliable D call. Trimming took 1 base from V and 8 from J, leaving 9 bases between them. Germline V gives CDR1 SEHNR, CDR2 FQNEAQ (reference sequence). This CDR3 region has 14 residues.

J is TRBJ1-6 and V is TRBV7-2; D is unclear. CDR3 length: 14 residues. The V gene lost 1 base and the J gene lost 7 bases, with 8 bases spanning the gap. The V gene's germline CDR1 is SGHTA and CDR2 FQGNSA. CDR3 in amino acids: CASSLGPGNSPLHF. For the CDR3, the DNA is TGTGCCAGCAGCTTAGGGCCCGGGAATTCACCCCTCCACTTT.

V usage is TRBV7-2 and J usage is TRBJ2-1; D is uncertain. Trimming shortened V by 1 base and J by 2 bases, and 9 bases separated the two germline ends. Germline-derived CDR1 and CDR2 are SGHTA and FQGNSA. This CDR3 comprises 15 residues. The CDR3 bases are TGTGCCAGCAGCTTAGAAGTTTTCGCCTACAATGAGCAGTTCTTC. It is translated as CASSLEVFAYNEQFF.